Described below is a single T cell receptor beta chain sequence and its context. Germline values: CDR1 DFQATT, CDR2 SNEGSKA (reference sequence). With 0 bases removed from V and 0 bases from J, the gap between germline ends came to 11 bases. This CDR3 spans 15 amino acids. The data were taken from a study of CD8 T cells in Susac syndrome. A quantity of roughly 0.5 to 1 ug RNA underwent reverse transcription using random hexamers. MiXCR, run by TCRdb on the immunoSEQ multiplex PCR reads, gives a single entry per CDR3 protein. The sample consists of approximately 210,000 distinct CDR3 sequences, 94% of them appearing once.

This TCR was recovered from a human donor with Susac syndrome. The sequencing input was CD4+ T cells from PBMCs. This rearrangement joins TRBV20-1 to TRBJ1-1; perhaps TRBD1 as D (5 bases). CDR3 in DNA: TGCAGTGCTAGAGATCGACGGGGCGTGAACACTGAAGCTTTCTTT. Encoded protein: CSARDRRGVNTEAFF.